This T cell receptor beta chain was profiled in a study of blood T cell repertoires in COVID-19. V was pared by 0 bases and J by 2 bases, with 10 bases between. The CDR3 is made up of 15 amino acids. Per germline, CDR1 SGHTS and CDR2 YDEGEE. This table comes from immunoSEQ multiplex PCR, and its TCRdb copy is limited to in-frame clones, with some not included. The sample lists about 220,000 clones; less than 90% were seen once. The specimen was PBMCs or T cells enriched from blood (not recorded which). The chain has TRBV5-8 and TRBJ2-3; D remains unclear. This TCR was recovered from a woman aged 30 to 39 who had recovered from COVID-19. The CDR3 DNA follows: TGTGCCAGCAGCTTGGTACCCTTAGTCACAGATACGCAGTATTTT. Amino acid sequence: CASSLVPLVTDTQYF. Filled out from reference TRBV5-8 and TRBJ2-3, the complete variable domain reads EAGVTQSPTHLIKTRGQQATLRCSPISGHTSVYWYQQALGLGLQFLLWYDEGEERNRGNFPPRFSGRQFPNYSSELNVNALELEDSALYLCASSLVPLVTDTQYFGPGTRLTVL.